What follows describes a single T cell receptor beta chain. The sample is drawn from a study of blood T cell repertoires in COVID-19. Across the whole study: Donors in Cohort 3 counted as recovered after two negative PCRs, clearance, or symptom resolution.

Measured with immunoSEQ multiplex PCR; TCRdb has only the in-frame clones, and not every one. The repertoire has about 150,000 clones, roughly 85% of them found once; the top ten carry roughly 20%. CDR1 is MNHEY, CDR2 SMNVEV, per germline (reference sequence). V was clipped by 2 bases and J by 6 bases; unmatched bases: 13. CDR3 size: 18 residues. Enrolled through a virtual design, the participants were between roughly 18 and 89 years of age and came from some 25 US areas. This chain uses TRBV27 with TRBJ2-2, with 9 bases matching TRBD2. This sequence originates from a woman in her seventies in a cohort exposed to, infected with or recovered from COVID-19 (not recorded which). Sequencing used PBMCs or T cells enriched from blood (not recorded which). The CDR3 here is CASSLVADPSGTAGELFF. Written as DNA, the CDR3 is TGTGCCAGCAGTTTAGTGGCGGACCCTAGCGGGACTGCCGGGGAGCTGTTTTTT.